The 26 T cell receptor beta chains given below trace back to one sample, sequenced in a study of T cell responses to AZD1222 COVID-19 vaccine. Repertoires were generated with immunoSEQ multiplex PCR, while TCRdb's copy carries only in-frame clones and drops some. The data show around 190,000 clones, just over 85% seen once. This specimen consisted of peripheral blood, obtained 28 days after the second AZD1222 dose. The receptors were gathered from an adult who received the AZD1222 COVID-19 vaccine.

The chain combines TRBV5-1 with TRBJ1-6; D uncertain. The CDR3 covers 14 residues. V lost 1 base and J lost 5, with 7 bases in between. Germline lookup yields CDR1 SGHRS and CDR2 YFSETQ. CDR3 region: CASSLLQDNSPLHF. CDR3 in DNA: TGCGCCAGCAGCTTGTTGCAGGATAATTCACCCCTCCACTTT.

This chain joins TRBV25-1 and TRBJ2-7, with a possible D match to TRBD2 (6 bases). This CDR3 region has 12 residues. The germline gives CDR1 MGHDK, CDR2 SYGVNS. The germline V and J ends were trimmed by 6 bases and 2 bases, with 8 bases remaining between them. CDR3 amino acids: CASRGTPYEQYF. In DNA form, the CDR3 reads TGTGCCAGCAGGGGGACTCCCTACGAGCAGTACTTC.

The count of this clone is one. The DNA of the CDR3 is TGTGCCAGCAGCCGCGGGACATTCTCCTACAATGAGCAGTTCTTC. This translates into CASSRGTFSYNEQFF. The chain is built from TRBV11-2 and TRBJ2-1, with D perhaps assigned TRBD1 or TRBD2 (6 bases each). Germline CDR1 reads SGHAT; CDR2 reads FQNNGV. Trimming removed 5 bases at V and 0 bases at J, with 11 bases between. The length of the CDR3 is 15 residues.

The V call is TRBV6-6, the J call TRBJ1-6, with 7 positions matching TRBD1. The CDR3 is made up of 15 amino acids. The trim removed 2 bases at V and 8 bases at J, leaving 6 bases unmatched. CDR1 and CDR2 (germline): MNHNY, SVGAGI (reference sequence). CDR3 region: CASSYLGQVDSPLHF. CDR3 in DNA: TGTGCCAGCAGTTACCTTGGACAGGTAGATTCACCCCTCCACTTT.

The J gene is TRBJ1-1, the V gene TRBV6-5; the match to TRBD1 covers 8 bases. Trimming took 5 bases from V and 3 from J; bases not matched to a gene: 5. Germline V gives CDR1 MNHEY, CDR2 SVGAGI. The CDR3 is 14 residues long. CDR3 protein: CASSRTGRDTEAFF. The DNA for the CDR3 is TGTGCCAGCAGTCGGACAGGGAGGGACACTGAAGCTTTCTTT.

This clone was detected a few times. The chain joins TRBV19 to TRBJ1-1; D remains unclear. Germline CDR1 reads LNHDA; CDR2 reads SQIVND (reference sequence). The ends were cut back, 3 bases at V and 0 bases at J, with 8 bases in the middle. There are 14 residues in the CDR3. The CDR3 sequence: CASSIGEVNTEAFF. In DNA form, the CDR3 reads TGTGCCAGTAGTATTGGGGAGGTGAACACTGAAGCTTTCTTT.

The rearrangement joins TRBV3-1 (or the pseudogene TRBV3-2) to TRBJ2-5; TRBD2 aligns across 10 bases. Germline CDR1 LGHDT, CDR2 YNNKEL (reference sequence). The CDR3 runs to 16 residues. After removal of 1 base from V and 5 bases from J, the junction contained 7 bases not matched to a gene. The chain's CDR3 is CASSQGAGGSFETQYF. CDR3 sequence (DNA): TGTGCCAGCAGCCAAGGAGCGGGGGGGTCGTTCGAGACCCAGTACTTC.

This clone was detected a few times. V usage is TRBV19 and J usage is TRBJ2-3; 10 bases map to TRBD2. This CDR3 is 15 amino acids long. Per the germline V gene, CDR1 is LNHDA and CDR2 is SQIVND (reference sequence). V lost 6 bases and J lost 1; bases outside the gene matches: 4. The CDR3 nucleotides are TGTGCCAGTAGGAAGCGGGGGGGCGGCACAGATACGCAGTATTTT. It yields the protein CASRKRGGGTDTQYF.

This rearrangement joins TRBV19 to TRBJ2-7; D remains unclear. This CDR3 comprises 12 residues. Trimming took off 2 bases at V and 6 bases at J, with 8 bases between the two ends. CDR1 LNHDA and CDR2 SQIVND come from the germline V gene (reference sequence). The CDR3 bases are TGTGCCAGTAGTATACAACCTGGCGAGCAGTACTTC. This codes for CASSIQPGEQYF.

The chain couples TRBV6-5 to TRBJ2-7; unclear D gene. Trimming stripped 2 bases from V and 1 base from J, with 12 bases between. The CDR3 consists of 15 residues. Germline V gene sequence: CDR1 MNHEY, CDR2 SVGAGI. In DNA, the CDR3 is TGTGCCAGCAGTTACGTGGGGTTTAGATCCTACGAGCAGTACTTC. This sequence encodes CASSYVGFRSYEQYF.

V and J are TRBV6-5 and TRBJ1-5, with D hard to call. The V gene lost 6 bases and the J gene lost 5 bases, with 11 bases spanning the gap. Germline CDR1 reads MNHEY; CDR2 reads SVGAGI. The CDR3 spans 13 residues. The CDR3, as DNA: TGTGCCAGCAGGAGAGACAAGTATCAGCCCCAGCATTTT. This gives the protein CASRRDKYQPQHF.

The rearrangement joins TRBV19 to TRBJ2-3; D perhaps matches TRBD2 (5 bases). Trimming removed 3 bases at V and 0 bases at J, with 10 bases between. CDR1 is LNHDA and CDR2 is SQIVND in the germline V gene (reference sequence). The CDR3 length is 15 residues. The CDR3 region is CASSITRTSTDTQYF. The CDR3 DNA follows: TGTGCCAGTAGTATCACTCGGACTAGCACAGATACGCAGTATTTT. Drawing the rest from reference TRBV19 and TRBJ2-3, the complete variable domain is DGGITQSPKYLFRKEGQNVTLSCEQNLNHDAMYWYRQDPGQGLRLIYYSQIVNDFQKGDIAEGYSVSREKKESFPLTVTSAQKNPTAFYLCASSITRTSTDTQYFGPGTRLTVL.

J is TRBJ1-2 and V is TRBV5-4; 8 nucleotides line up with TRBD1. The V and J ends lost 4 bases and 2 bases, in that order; junction bases with no gene match: 7. Germline V gene sequence: CDR1 SGHNT, CDR2 YYREEE (reference sequence). The CDR3 is 15 residues long. This CDR3 reads CASSRWTGQNYGYTF. The CDR3 bases are TGTGCCAGCAGCCGGTGGACAGGGCAGAACTATGGCTACACCTTC.

The chain links TRBV7-9 to TRBJ2-1; 12 nucleotides line up with TRBD1. Germline V gene sequence: CDR1 SEHNR, CDR2 FQNEAQ (reference sequence). V gave up 5 bases and J gave up 4 bases; unmatched junction bases: 3. CDR3 size: 15 residues. CDR3 loop: CASSRGQGAYNEQFF. The CDR3 nucleotides read TGTGCCAGCAGCCGGGGACAGGGGGCTTACAATGAGCAGTTCTTC.

V and J are TRBV24-1 and TRBJ1-1; weak D call: TRBD1 (6 bases). The germline V and J ends were trimmed by 3 bases and 1 base, with 8 bases remaining between them. This CDR3 comprises 14 residues. Germline-derived CDR1 and CDR2 are KGHDR and SFDVKD. The CDR3 protein is CATSDAGENTEAFF. CDR3 coding DNA: TGTGCCACCAGTGATGCAGGGGAGAACACTGAAGCTTTCTTT.

This clone occurred once. This chain uses TRBV2 with TRBJ1-2; perhaps TRBD1 as D (5 bases). V was clipped by 3 bases and J by 4 bases, with 12 bases between them. The CDR3 spans 14 residues. CDR1 and CDR2 from the germline V gene are SNHLY and FYNNEI. CDR3 in amino acids: CASSDEARGYGYTF. The CDR3 DNA follows: TGTGCCAGCAGTGATGAGGCAAGGGGCTATGGCTACACCTTC.

The rearrangement links TRBV7-8 to TRBJ1-2; TRBD1 is a possible D gene (5 bases). The CDR3 is 15 residues long. Between the trimmed V and J ends, which lost 8 bases and 3 bases, there was a span of 19 bases. Germline CDR1 and CDR2: SGHVS and FQNEAQ. CDR3 sequence (DNA): TGTGCCAGCTCCGACCTGGGGCAGGGAGACTATGGCTACACCTTC. Amino acid sequence: CASSDLGQGDYGYTF.

The sample holds a few counts of this clone. The rearrangement uses TRBV5-1 and TRBJ2-2, with 9 positions matching TRBD1. The CDR3 contains 15 residues. The V and J ends lost 4 bases and 5 bases, in that order; junction bases with no gene match: 6. CDR1 and CDR2 from the germline V gene are SGHRS and YFSETQ. CDR3 sequence (DNA): TGCGCCAGCAGCATAGACAGGGGGAGGACCGGGGAGCTGTTTTTT. It codes for CASSIDRGRTGELFF.

This clone was seen a single time. This chain joins TRBV6-5 and TRBJ1-2; perhaps TRBD1 as D (5 bases). Trimming cost V 4 bases and J 0 bases, with 15 bases left between them. CDR1 and CDR2 from the germline V gene are MNHEY and SVGAGI. CDR3 length equals 16 residues. The CDR3 bases are TGTGCCAGCAGTTCCCCACGGGACGGAGCTAACTATGGCTACACCTTC. Translated, it gives CASSSPRDGANYGYTF.

This clone occurred once. The J gene is TRBJ1-4, the V gene TRBV12-3 or TRBV12-4; no clear D gene. This CDR3 has 12 amino acids. Trimming took 9 bases from V and 11 from J, leaving 16 bases between them. The DNA for the CDR3 is TGTGCCAGTCTTATAGCTGGGAGGAAACTGTTTTTT. Its protein is CASLIAGRKLFF.

The chain couples TRBV29-1 to TRBJ1-4; D gene unclear. The germline CDR1 and CDR2 sequences are SQVTM and ANQGSEA. CDR3 length: 13 amino acids. V dropped 4 bases and J dropped 8 bases, with 14 bases sitting between them. In DNA, the CDR3 is TGCAGCGTTGCCTTAAGGTGGAACGAAAAACTGTTTTTT. This encodes CSVALRWNEKLFF.

The chain employs TRBV5-1 and TRBJ2-3; D might be TRBD1 (5 bases). Germline values: CDR1 SGHRS, CDR2 YFSETQ. This CDR3 contains 17 residues. Deletions cut 0 bases from V and 0 bases from J, with 14 bases between. Here the CDR3 DNA reads TGCGCCAGCAGCTTGGGGGGCCCCTTTGCTAGCACAGATACGCAGTATTTT. It translates to CASSLGGPFASTDTQYF. Based on the CDR3 plus reference TRBV5-1 and TRBJ2-3, the full variable domain is KAGVTQTPRYLIKTRGQQVTLSCSPISGHRSVSWYQQTPGQGLQFLFEYFSETQRNKGNFPGRFSGRQFSNSRSEMNVSTLELGDSALYLCASSLGGPFASTDTQYFGPGTRLTVL.

The chain uses TRBV5-4 and TRBJ2-1; D ambiguous. Germline assignment: CDR1 SGHNT and CDR2 YYREEE (reference sequence). Trimming removed 2 bases from V and 0 bases from J, with 9 bases in between. CDR3 length: 15 amino acids. The CDR3 protein is CASSFAPSSYNEQFF. Here the CDR3 DNA reads TGTGCCAGCAGCTTCGCCCCGAGCTCCTACAATGAGCAGTTCTTC.

V is TRBV6-1 and J is TRBJ1-6, with TRBD1 matching 7 bases. CDR3 size: 18 residues. V gave up 0 bases and J gave up 18 bases; unmatched junction bases: 23. Germline-derived CDR1 and CDR2 are MNHNS and SASEGT. CDR3 nucleotide sequence: TGTGCCAGCAGTGAAGCGCTTCTCTCAGGGGGGCGACCAGCTATGAGCCACTTT. Protein sequence: CASSEALLSGGRPAMSHF.

The chain combines TRBV7-8 with TRBJ2-7, with D possibly matching TRBD2 (7 bases). The ends were cut back, 1 base at V and 0 bases at J, with 10 bases in the middle. The CDR3 contains 15 residues. CDR1 is SGHVS and CDR2 is FQNEAQ in the germline V gene. The CDR3 DNA is TGTGCCAGCAGCTTAGGTGCGGGGGCCTCCTACGAGCAGTACTTC. Its protein is CASSLGAGASYEQYF. The variable domain in full, with the rest retrieved from reference TRBV7-8 and TRBJ2-7, is GAGVSQSPRYKVAKRGQDVALRCDPISGHVSLFWYQQALGQGPEFLTYFQNEAQLDKSGLPSDRFFAERPEGSVSTLKIQRTQQEDSAVYLCASSLGAGASYEQYFGPGTRLTVT.

The chain joins TRBV30 to TRBJ1-1, with TRBD1 as a possible D gene (5 bases). Germline loops: CDR1 GTSNPN, CDR2 SVGIG (reference sequence). This CDR3 is built from 14 residues. Trimming pared 2 bases from V and 11 bases from J, leaving 21 bases between. CDR3 protein: CAWSPRGEGSGAFF. CDR3 bases: TGTGCCTGGAGTCCTCGAGGGGAGGGGTCGGGGGCTTTCTTT.